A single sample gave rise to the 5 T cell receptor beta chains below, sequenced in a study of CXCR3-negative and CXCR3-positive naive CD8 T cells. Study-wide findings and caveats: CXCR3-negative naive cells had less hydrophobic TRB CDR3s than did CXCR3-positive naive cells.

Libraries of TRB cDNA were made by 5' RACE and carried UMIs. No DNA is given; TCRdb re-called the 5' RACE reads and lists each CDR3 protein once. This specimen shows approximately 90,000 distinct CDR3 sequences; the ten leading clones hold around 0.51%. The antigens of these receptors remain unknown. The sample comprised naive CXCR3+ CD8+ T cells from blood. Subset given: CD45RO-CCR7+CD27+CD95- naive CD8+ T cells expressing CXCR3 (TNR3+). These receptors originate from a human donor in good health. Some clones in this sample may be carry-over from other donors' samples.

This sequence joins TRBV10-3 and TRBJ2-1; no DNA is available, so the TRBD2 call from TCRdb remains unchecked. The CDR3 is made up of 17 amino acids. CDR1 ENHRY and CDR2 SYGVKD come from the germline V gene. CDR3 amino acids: CAISESRILAGANEQFF.

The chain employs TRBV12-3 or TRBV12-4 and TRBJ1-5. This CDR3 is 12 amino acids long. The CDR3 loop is CASSLGVQPQHF.

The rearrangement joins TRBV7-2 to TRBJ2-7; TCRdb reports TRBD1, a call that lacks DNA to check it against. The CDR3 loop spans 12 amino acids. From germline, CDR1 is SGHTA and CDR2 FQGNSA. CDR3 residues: CASSFRAYEQYF.

This CDR3 reads CAWSVQDRESSKQYF. The J gene is TRBJ2-7, the V gene TRBV30; TCRdb reports TRBD1, a call that lacks DNA to check it against. The CDR3 covers 15 residues. Germline V lookup: CDR1 GTSNPN, CDR2 SVGIG (reference sequence).

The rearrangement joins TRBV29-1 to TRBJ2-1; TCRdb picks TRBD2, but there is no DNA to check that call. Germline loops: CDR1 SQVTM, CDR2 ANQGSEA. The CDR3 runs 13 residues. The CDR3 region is CSVETSSYNEQFF.